This T cell receptor beta chain emerged from a study of shared clonotypes between healthy human individuals. Points from the study as a whole: Some naive CD4 clonotypes, roughly 4.5%, turned up in common across four donors.

The test was conducted at deep level. Repertoires were generated with immunoSEQ multiplex PCR, while TCRdb's copy carries only in-frame clones and drops some. The sample holds millions of clones, about 92% seen once. On this clone itself: Antigen unknown.

J lost 14 bases, V lost 4 bases, and 15 bases had no gene match. This CDR3 region has 14 residues. Germline V lookup: CDR1 SGHRS, CDR2 YFSETQ. In the naive CD8 group, cells lacked CD45RO and were positively selected for CCR7, so terminally differentiated effector memory CD45RA+ cells were left out. All donors were healthy HIV-negative adults lacking recent acute infections or vaccinations. The sequence came from a man between 18 and 29 years old in good health. Some clones in this sample may be carry-over from other donors' samples. Sequenced input: naive CD8+ T cells from PBMCs. V usage is TRBV5-1 and J usage is TRBJ2-1, with 7 bases lining up with TRBD1. The CDR3 DNA is TGCGCCAGCAGCCTCGACTCACGGACAGGTCAAGAGTTCTTC. Translation gives CASSLDSRTGQEFF.